What follows describes a single T cell receptor (beta chain). In the authors' workflow: Estimated nucleated cell counts came from reference gene primer amplification. Using immunoSEQ multiplex PCR, the repertoire was profiled, and TCRdb retains in-frame clones only, with some absent. Clone size and V and J calls were adopted from that table, with D and trimming inferred from the DNA. The table shows hundreds of thousands of clones, with about four fifths occurring only once. From germline, CDR1 is SGHRS and CDR2 YFSETQ. Trimming stripped 4 bases from V and 8 bases from J, with 18 bases between. The CDR3 length is 14 residues. This sample is drawn from a study of blood T cell repertoires in COVID-19. Study in general: From the United States, Italy and Spain came samples of acute and convalescent COVID-19.

The participants were between roughly 18 and 100 years old and came from fewer than 25 US areas. Donors in Cohort 3 counted as recovered after two negative PCRs, clearance, or symptom resolution. The chain has TRBV5-1 and TRBJ1-2, with D hard to call. Sequenced sample: PBMCs or T cells enriched from blood (not recorded which). This TCR was recovered from a woman aged 40 to 50 who had recovered from COVID-19. DNA of the CDR3: TGCGCCAGCAGCCAAACGAACTCAGGTCAAGGCTACACCTTC. Translating gives CASSQTNSGQGYTF.